Below, 15 T cell receptor beta chains from the same sample are listed, as sequenced in a study of shared clonotypes between healthy human individuals. The data were produced by immunoSEQ multiplex PCR, yet TCRdb's version contains in-frame clones alone and is incomplete. The sample yields around 720,000 clones, around 73% seen once. Sequenced sample: memory CD4+ T cells sorted from blood. The subset here: CD45RA-negative fraction. These receptors were collected from a woman between 25 and 40 years old in good health.

Here the CDR3 reads CASSIRTGAVYNEQFF. DNA of the CDR3: TGTGCCAGTAGTATTCGGACAGGAGCAGTTTACAATGAGCAGTTCTTC. This rearrangement joins TRBV19 to TRBJ2-1, with 7 positions matching TRBD1. The CDR3 covers 16 residues. Losses at the gene ends were 3 bases for V and 4 bases for J; bases not matched to a gene: 9. The germline V gene encodes CDR1 LNHDA and CDR2 SQIVND (reference sequence).

This clone was seen only a few times. The genes are TRBV7-9 and TRBJ2-6; D is possibly TRBD1 (6 bases). This CDR3 has 17 residues. CDR1 is SEHNR, CDR2 FQNEAQ, per germline (reference sequence). V was pared by 3 bases and J by 0 bases, with 12 bases between. The CDR3 DNA sequence: TGTGCCAGCAGCTTCCGACAGGCCTACTCTGGGGCCAACGTCCTGACTTTC. Its translation: CASSFRQAYSGANVLTF.

This clone was seen a handful of times. The V call is TRBV6-4, the J call TRBJ2-7; 8 bases are shared with TRBD2. The CDR3 loop spans 15 amino acids. Germline trimming cut 2 bases from V and 0 bases from J; bases unmatched to any gene: 3. The germline V gene has CDR1 MRHNA and CDR2 SNTAGT. CDR3 protein: CASSDLGRASYEQYF. In DNA, the CDR3 is TGTGCCAGCAGTGACCTCGGGAGGGCCTCCTACGAGCAGTACTTC.

The V gene is TRBV2, the J gene TRBJ1-2; D is unclear. V was pared by 2 bases and J by 2 bases, with 6 bases between. Germline V lookup: CDR1 SNHLY, CDR2 FYNNEI. There are 13 residues in the CDR3. The CDR3 is CASSERQNYGYTF. DNA for the CDR3: TGTGCCAGCAGTGAACGGCAAAACTATGGCTACACCTTC. Combining the CDR3 with reference TRBV2 and TRBJ1-2 gives the whole variable domain EPEVTQTPSHQVTQMGQEVILRCVPISNHLYFYWYRQILGQKVEFLVSFYNNEISEKSEIFDDQFSVERPDGSNFTLKIRSTKLEDSAMYFCASSERQNYGYTFGSGTRLTVV.

The chain uses TRBV14 and TRBJ2-5; possible D gene TRBD1, 6 bases. CDR3 length: 17 residues. V gave up 1 base and J gave up 6 bases, with 21 bases separating them. CDR1 is SGHDN and CDR2 is FVKESK in the germline V gene. DNA of the CDR3: TGTGCCAGCAGCCAAGCCTTGCTAGCACAGGGAAGGCAGACCCAGTACTTC. This codes for CASSQALLAQGRQTQYF.

This chain connects TRBV5-1 to TRBJ2-7; TRBD1 agrees at 9 bases. V lost 3 bases and J lost 5; bases outside the gene matches: 6. The CDR3 length is 14 residues. CDR1 and CDR2 (germline): SGHRS, YFSETQ. CDR3 coding DNA: TGCGCCAGCAGCTCGCGACAGGGGGGGCACGAGCAGTACTTC. Its translation: CASSSRQGGHEQYF.

This clone was observed a single time. This sequence joins TRBV18 and TRBJ2-5; perhaps TRBD2 as D (7 bases). V lost 3 bases and J 2 bases, leaving 10 bases between the germline ends. The CDR3 contains 14 residues. The germline CDR1 and CDR2 sequences are KGHSH and LQKENI. CDR3 DNA: TGTGCCAGCTCACCCAGGGGACTACAAGAGACCCAGTACTTC. Amino acids: CASSPRGLQETQYF.

The chain combines TRBV9 with TRBJ1-5; D not certain. The CDR3 runs to 14 residues. The ends were cut back, 1 base at V and 2 bases at J, with 7 bases in the middle. Germline V lookup: CDR1 SGDLS, CDR2 YYNGEE. The CDR3 DNA sequence: TGTGCCAGCAGCGTAAAAGGTCGCAATCAGCCCCAGCATTTT. This gives the protein CASSVKGRNQPQHF.

The V call is TRBV19, the J call TRBJ1-1; 8 bases line up with TRBD1. After removal of 5 bases from V and 7 bases from J, the junction contained 9 bases not matched to a gene. In germline, CDR1 is LNHDA, CDR2 SQIVND (reference sequence). This CDR3 spans 14 amino acids. CDR3 loop: CASSVQGAQGEAFF. In DNA, the CDR3 is TGTGCCAGTAGTGTCCAGGGGGCGCAGGGTGAAGCTTTCTTT.

The rearrangement joins TRBV5-6 to TRBJ1-5; D is possibly TRBD1 (5 bases). Germline CDR1 SGHDT, CDR2 YYEEEE. V was cut by 4 bases and J by 9 bases, with 11 bases left in between. This CDR3 region has 12 residues. CDR3 sequence reads: CASSRSRGPQHF. CDR3 sequence (DNA): TGTGCCAGCAGCCGATCGAGGGGGCCCCAGCATTTT.

The chain has TRBV5-8 and TRBJ2-7; the D is unclear. Germline assignment: CDR1 SGHTS and CDR2 YDEGEE. The CDR3 spans 14 residues. V lost 4 bases and J 0 bases, leaving 11 bases between the germline ends. CDR3 DNA sequence: TGTGCCAGCAGCAGATCACTTAGCTCCTACGAGCAGTACTTC. Amino acids: CASSRSLSSYEQYF.

The V gene is TRBV6-1, the J gene TRBJ2-7; TRBD2 might be the D (6 bases). This CDR3 has 16 residues. Germline V gene lookup returns CDR1 MNHNS and CDR2 SASEGT. The V gene lost 0 bases and the J gene lost 3 bases, with 15 bases spanning the gap. The CDR3 bases are TGTGCCAGCAGTGAAGCTGGGGGAGGTTCCCTCTACGAGCAGTACTTC. It specifies CASSEAGGGSLYEQYF.

As for this clone: This specimen includes other DNA sequences encoding the same CDR3. CDR3 sequence: CAWSVQGDSPLHF. The CDR3 DNA sequence: TGTGCCTGGAGTGTACAGGGGGATTCACCCCTCCACTTT. The gene calls are TRBV30 and TRBJ1-6; TRBD1 agrees at 8 bases. This CDR3 region has 13 residues. Germline V gene lookup returns CDR1 GTSNPN and CDR2 SVGIG (reference sequence). V shed 0 bases and J 8 bases; nucleotides not matched to a gene: 0.

V usage is TRBV6-1 and J usage is TRBJ1-2; D remains ambiguous. Germline lookup yields CDR1 MNHNS and CDR2 SASEGT. Trimming stripped 2 bases from V and 3 bases from J, with 4 bases between. The CDR3 consists of 12 residues. The CDR3 loop is CASSERDYGYTF. For the CDR3, the DNA is TGTGCCAGCAGTGAACGCGACTATGGCTACACCTTC.

The chain uses TRBV14 and TRBJ2-5; a possible D gene is TRBD1 (5 bases). With 1 base removed from V and 7 bases from J, the gap between germline ends came to 7 bases. Germline V gene data show CDR1 as SGHDN and CDR2 as FVKESK. The CDR3 length is 12 residues. The CDR3, as DNA: TGTGCCAGCAGCCAAGGAAGGGGGACCCAGTACTTC. Translation: CASSQGRGTQYF.